Below are 11 T cell receptor beta chains sequenced from a single sample in a study of blood T cell repertoires in COVID-19. Assay: immunoSEQ multiplex PCR; the TCRdb copy retains only in-frame clones and omits some. The repertoire holds around 240,000 clones, approximately 80% seen once, with 7.4% in the top ten. Sequenced: peripheral blood. These receptor sequences come from a woman between 45 and 65 years old with acute or convalescent COVID-19.

This chain uses TRBV6-2 or TRBV6-3 with TRBJ2-3; 10 bases fit TRBD2. The CDR3 sequence is 17 residues long. CDR1 is MNHEY and CDR2 is SVGEGT in the germline V gene. The V gene end was trimmed by 2 bases and the J gene end by 4 bases; junction bases not matched to a gene: 9. The CDR3 DNA is TGTGCCAGCAGTTACACACCCGGGACTAGCGAGGCAGATACGCAGTATTTT. It codes for CASSYTPGTSEADTQYF.

CDR3 sequence reads: CASSGRGYEQYF. The CDR3 nucleotides read TGTGCCAGCAGTGGCAGGGGATACGAGCAGTACTTC. The chain carries TRBV25-1 and TRBJ2-7; a possible D gene is TRBD1 (6 bases). Germline values: CDR1 MGHDK, CDR2 SYGVNS. V gave up 4 bases and J gave up 4 bases, with 8 bases separating them. This CDR3 has 12 amino acids.

The V and J genes are TRBV29-1 and TRBJ2-5; 9 nucleotides match TRBD2. There are 14 residues in the CDR3. CDR1 is SQVTM and CDR2 is ANQGSEA in the germline V gene. The V gene end was trimmed by 4 bases and the J gene end by 5 bases; junction bases not matched to a gene: 8. The CDR3 reads CSVVGGRARETQYF. DNA for the CDR3: TGCAGCGTTGTTGGCGGGAGGGCTCGGGAGACCCAGTACTTC.

The chain employs TRBV23-1 and TRBJ2-7; 7 nucleotides align to TRBD1. TRBV23-1 is an ORF, and what it does is uncertain. Unmatched junction bases numbered 13, after V lost 3 bases and J lost 5 bases. The CDR3 extends over 16 amino acids. In nucleotides, the CDR3 is TGCGCCAGCAGTCATCCTGACGACAGGGCTGGGGACGAGCAGTACTTC. It specifies CASSHPDDRAGDEQYF.

The chain combines TRBV6-5 with TRBJ2-3; TRBD2 might be the D (5 bases). The germline V gene encodes CDR1 MNHEY and CDR2 SVGAGI. Trimming shortened V by 6 bases and J by 2 bases, and 15 bases separated the two germline ends. This CDR3 contains 15 residues. CDR3 loop: CASRRVAAATDTQYF. CDR3 nucleotides: TGTGCCAGCAGGAGGGTCGCGGCAGCCACAGATACGCAGTATTTT.

This clone has just a few counts. The chain recombines TRBV6-2 or TRBV6-3 with TRBJ2-5; D gene uncertain. Germline V lookup: CDR1 MNHEY, CDR2 SVGEGT. This CDR3 is built from 13 residues. Trimming cost V 2 bases and J 7 bases, with 11 bases left between them. This chain's CDR3 is CASSYLSSGTQYF. Written as DNA, the CDR3 is TGTGCCAGCAGTTACCTGTCTAGTGGGACCCAGTACTTC.

Notes on this clone: Other DNA sequences in the sample encode the same CDR3. CDR3 nucleotide sequence: TGCGCCAGCAGCTTGGACGGGGCCTACGAGCAGTACTTC. Translating gives CASSLDGAYEQYF. This rearrangement joins TRBV5-1 to TRBJ2-7; D perhaps matches TRBD2 (5 bases). The CDR3 is made up of 13 amino acids. The germline gives CDR1 SGHRS, CDR2 YFSETQ. The ends were cut back, 0 bases at V and 2 bases at J, with 6 bases in the middle.

The chain employs TRBV7-2 and TRBJ1-6; 10 bases line up with TRBD1. This CDR3 has 14 amino acids. With 5 bases clipped from V and 9 bases from J, the junction kept 4 bases outside the gene matches. CDR1 is SGHTA and CDR2 is FQGNSA in the germline V gene. The CDR3 bases are TGTGCCAGCAGCAGCGGACAGGGGGGTTCACCCCTCCACTTT. Translated: CASSSGQGGSPLHF.

The rearrangement joins TRBV2 to TRBJ1-3; D gene ambiguous. The CDR3 is made up of 15 amino acids. The V and J ends lost 7 bases and 0 bases respectively, with 13 bases between them. CDR1 and CDR2 from the germline V gene are SNHLY and FYNNEI. The CDR3 loop is CASIQSRYSGNTIYF. CDR3 DNA sequence: TGTGCCAGCATCCAATCCCGGTACTCTGGAAACACCATATATTTT.

This chain connects TRBV19 to TRBJ1-1, with 7 bases matching TRBD1. CDR3 length equals 12 residues. CDR1 and CDR2 from the germline V gene are LNHDA and SQIVND (reference sequence). V lost 7 bases to trimming and J lost 3 bases; unmatched junction nucleotides: 2. CDR3 coding DNA: TGTGCCAGTAACAGGGGATACACTGAAGCTTTCTTT. Encoded protein: CASNRGYTEAFF. The full variable domain, in which reference TRBV19 and TRBJ1-1 provide the parts outside the CDR3, is DGGITQSPKYLFRKEGQNVTLSCEQNLNHDAMYWYRQDPGQGLRLIYYSQIVNDFQKGDIAEGYSVSREKKESFPLTVTSAQKNPTAFYLCASNRGYTEAFFGQGTRLTVV.

This chain links TRBV11-1 with TRBJ2-5; possible D gene TRBD2, 6 bases. This CDR3 comprises 14 residues. Germline V gene data show CDR1 as SGHAT and CDR2 as FQDESV (reference sequence). The V gene lost 5 bases and the J gene lost 1 base, with 11 bases spanning the gap. The CDR3 protein is CASSTGLSQETQYF. DNA for the CDR3: TGTGCCAGCAGCACCGGACTATCCCAAGAGACCCAGTACTTC.